The present entry profiles one T cell receptor beta chain with its context. Antigen unknown. The data are from a study of T cell responses to AZD1222 COVID-19 vaccine. About the research overall: Doses given second, at about 4 or about 12 weeks, were pooled.

General study points: Vaccine-associated CD4 TCRs ranged over spike, dominating at 160-218 and 743-854. Without day 14 samples, only post-peak T cell repertoires were studied. White British people made up most donors, females outnumbered males, and clonal diversity was possibly underestimated.

CDR3 size: 13 residues. Trimming pared 3 bases from V and 11 bases from J, leaving 16 bases between. Repertoires were generated with immunoSEQ multiplex PCR, while TCRdb's copy carries only in-frame clones and drops some. The sample shows about 93,000 clones, 70% to 90% of them seen only once. The chain employs TRBV12-3 or TRBV12-4 and TRBJ1-1; tentatively, D is TRBD1 (6 bases). The specimen was peripheral blood, collected on day 0 of AZD1222 vaccination. The clonotype was recovered from an adult in good health. CDR3 bases: TGTGCCAGCAGTTTGGAGACAGGTGGCCTGGCTTTCTTT. Encoded protein: CASSLETGGLAFF.